The 27 T cell receptor beta chains reported below all come from one sample, sequenced in a study of cytomegalovirus exposure and HLA in healthy donors. Assay: immunoSEQ multiplex PCR; the TCRdb copy retains only in-frame clones and omits some. The table has 120,000 or so clones, about 90% seen once. Material: PBMCs. The receptors stem from a man younger than 40 in good health and CMV-seronegative.

The gene calls are TRBV6-1 and TRBJ2-1; 7 bases match TRBD2. In germline, CDR1 is MNHNS, CDR2 SASEGT. The trim removed 2 bases at V and 6 bases at J, leaving 13 bases unmatched. The CDR3 has 17 residues. CDR3 nucleotides: TGTGCCAGCAGTGAAAGGGGAGGGATTAAAGGGCCCAATGAGCAGTTCTTC. Amino acid sequence: CASSERGGIKGPNEQFF.

The chain joins TRBV5-6 to TRBJ1-3; D may be TRBD1 (5 bases). The CDR3 length is 13 residues. In germline, CDR1 is SGHDT, CDR2 YYEEEE. V was clipped by 4 bases and J by 4 bases, with 9 bases between them. The CDR3 is CASSDRAGNTIYF. In DNA, the CDR3 is TGTGCCAGCAGCGACAGAGCCGGAAACACCATATATTTT.

As concerns this clone: The junction and the germline gene differ at one end; a read error may be behind it. V usage is TRBV19 and J usage is TRBJ1-2, with TRBD1 matching 7 bases. CDR3 size: 12 residues. In germline, CDR1 is LNHDA, CDR2 SQIVND (reference sequence). As DNA, the CDR3 is TGTGCCAGTAGTATAAGTTCGGGGACAGTCGACTTC. Translating it yields CASSISSGTVDF.

This rearrangement joins TRBV11-3 to TRBJ2-3; 14 bases agree with TRBD2. With 5 bases clipped from V and 6 bases from J, the junction kept 19 bases outside the gene matches. CDR1 is SGHNT and CDR2 is YENEEA in the germline V gene. The length of the CDR3 is 20 residues. CDR3 in amino acids: CASSPGLAGVFIGDWDTQYF. CDR3 bases: TGTGCCAGCAGCCCGGGACTAGCGGGAGTATTTATAGGCGATTGGGATACGCAGTATTTT. Combining the CDR3 with reference TRBV11-3 and TRBJ2-3 gives the whole variable domain EAGVVQSPRYKIIEKKQPVAFWCNPISGHNTLYWYLQNLGQGPELLIRYENEEAVDDSQLPKDRFSAERLKGVDSTLKIQPAELGDSAVYLCASSPGLAGVFIGDWDTQYFGPGTRLTVL.

The chain has TRBV9 and TRBJ2-2; D gene unclear. From germline, CDR1 is SGDLS and CDR2 YYNGEE. CDR3 size: 16 residues. Trimming removed 3 bases from V and 5 bases from J, with 17 bases in between. The CDR3 spells CASSAKAGSATGELFF. The CDR3 nucleotides are TGTGCCAGCAGCGCCAAGGCCGGGTCCGCGACCGGGGAGCTGTTTTTT. The variable domain in full, with the rest retrieved from reference TRBV9 and TRBJ2-2, is DSGVTQTPKHLITATGQRVTLRCSPRSGDLSVYWYQQSLDQGLQFLIQYYNGEERAKGNILERFSAQQFPDLHSELNLSSLELGDSALYFCASSAKAGSATGELFFGEGSRLTVL.

The V call is TRBV30, the J call TRBJ1-1; D perhaps matches TRBD1 (5 bases). This CDR3 spans 15 amino acids. V lost 3 bases to trimming and J lost 6 bases, with 20 bases between them. Germline V lookup: CDR1 GTSNPN, CDR2 SVGIG (reference sequence). CDR3 loop: CAWRREGWAGAEAFF. CDR3 in DNA: TGTGCCTGGAGAAGGGAGGGGTGGGCCGGCGCTGAAGCTTTCTTT.

V gene TRBV19 combines with J gene TRBJ1-1, with D possibly matching TRBD1 (5 bases). The CDR3 covers 14 residues. The V gene lost 3 bases and the J gene lost 5 bases, with 13 bases spanning the gap. Germline assignment: CDR1 LNHDA and CDR2 SQIVND (reference sequence). The CDR3, as DNA: TGTGCCAGTAGTATTCCGGGGGAAGGAACTGAAGCTTTCTTT. Translated: CASSIPGEGTEAFF.

The chain joins TRBV7-9 to TRBJ2-1; 7 bases fit TRBD1. The CDR3 is made up of 14 amino acids. Looked up from germline, CDR1 is SEHNR and CDR2 is FQNEAQ (reference sequence). The ends lost 2 bases at V and 5 bases at J; junction bases unmatched: 3. The CDR3 sequence: CASSLRDSHNEQFF. CDR3 in DNA: TGTGCCAGCAGCTTACGGGACAGCCACAATGAGCAGTTCTTC.

J is TRBJ2-1 and V is TRBV11-2; 7 bases are shared with TRBD2. V lost 4 bases, J lost 7 bases, and 10 bases stayed unmatched. Germline assignment: CDR1 SGHAT and CDR2 FQNNGV. This CDR3 contains 15 residues. The CDR3, as DNA: TGTGCCAGCAGCTCTTGGGAGGGCCGGGGAAATGAGCAGTTCTTC. Amino acids: CASSSWEGRGNEQFF.

The genes are TRBV5-1 and TRBJ1-2, with TRBD1 matching over 12 bases. This CDR3 has 15 amino acids. The germline V gene has CDR1 SGHRS and CDR2 YFSETQ. Germline trimming cut 2 bases from V and 4 bases from J; bases unmatched to any gene: 3. The CDR3 loop reads CASSFRDRGPYGYTF. The CDR3 DNA follows: TGCGCCAGCAGCTTCCGGGACAGGGGGCCCTATGGCTACACCTTC. The full variable domain, with the rest looked up from reference TRBV5-1 and TRBJ1-2, is KAGVTQTPRYLIKTRGQQVTLSCSPISGHRSVSWYQQTPGQGLQFLFEYFSETQRNKGNFPGRFSGRQFSNSRSEMNVSTLELGDSALYLCASSFRDRGPYGYTFGSGTRLTVV.

CDR3: CASSAKDRGFSEKLFF. CDR3 in DNA: TGTGCCAGCAGCGCAAAAGACAGGGGATTTAGTGAAAAACTGTTTTTT. The rearrangement links TRBV5-4 to TRBJ1-4, with 8 bases fitting TRBD1. J lost 7 bases, V lost 4 bases, and 12 bases had no gene match. CDR1 SGHNT and CDR2 YYREEE come from the germline V gene (reference sequence). The CDR3 has 16 residues.

The J gene is TRBJ2-7, the V gene TRBV29-1, with TRBD2 matching over 10 bases. This CDR3 is built from 14 residues. Germline lookup yields CDR1 SQVTM and CDR2 ANQGSEA. The trim removed 0 bases at V and 5 bases at J, leaving 4 bases unmatched. CDR3 region: CSVEETSGLDEQYF. The CDR3 DNA is TGCAGCGTTGAAGAGACTAGCGGGCTCGACGAGCAGTACTTC.

The chain combines TRBV5-5 with TRBJ2-5; weak D call: TRBD1 (5 bases). This CDR3 spans 14 amino acids. CDR1 SGHKS and CDR2 YYEKEE come from the germline V gene (reference sequence). V lost 3 bases to trimming and J lost 0 bases, with 9 bases between them. The CDR3 is CASSWGVYQETQYF. The CDR3 nucleotides read TGTGCCAGCAGCTGGGGCGTGTACCAAGAGACCCAGTACTTC.

V gene TRBV9 combines with J gene TRBJ1-4; a weak D match, TRBD1 (5 bases). This CDR3 spans 17 amino acids. Trimming removed 0 bases from V and 3 bases from J, with 15 bases in between. The germline CDR1 and CDR2 sequences are SGDLS and YYNGEE. The CDR3 DNA follows: TGTGCCAGCAGCGTAGAGGGCAGGGCGCGAGCTAATGAAAAACTGTTTTTT. Translating it yields CASSVEGRARANEKLFF.

This chain connects TRBV28 to TRBJ2-7, with 8 bases that match TRBD2. V lost 8 bases to trimming and J lost 6 bases; unmatched junction nucleotides: 18. CDR3 length: 16 residues. CDR1 is MDHEN, CDR2 SYDVKM, per germline. CDR3 protein: CASGPWVGERESEQYF. DNA for the CDR3: TGTGCCAGCGGTCCGTGGGTCGGCGAGCGGGAGAGCGAGCAGTACTTC.

This clone was counted a few times. This chain uses TRBV11-2 with TRBJ2-1; no firm D call. CDR1 is SGHAT, CDR2 FQNNGV, per germline. V lost 1 base and J lost 7, with 5 bases in between. The CDR3 is 12 amino acids. The CDR3 is CASSLGRNEQFF. CDR3 DNA: TGTGCCAGCAGCTTAGGTCGGAATGAGCAGTTCTTC.

This sequence joins TRBV11-2 and TRBJ2-7, with TRBD2 matching over 9 bases. This CDR3 region has 15 residues. V was clipped by 0 bases and J by 3 bases; unmatched bases: 3. Per the germline V gene, CDR1 is SGHAT and CDR2 is FQNNGV. CDR3 amino acids: CASSLDSGRIYEQYF. The DNA for the CDR3 is TGTGCCAGCAGCTTAGATAGCGGGAGAATCTACGAGCAGTACTTC.

The chain couples TRBV9 to TRBJ2-6, with 7 positions matching TRBD1. The ends lost 4 bases at V and 2 bases at J; junction bases unmatched: 9. The CDR3 loop spans 17 amino acids. CDR1 is SGDLS, CDR2 YYNGEE, per germline. The CDR3 sequence: CASSITQGVAGANVLTF. CDR3 in DNA: TGTGCCAGCAGCATCACCCAGGGGGTGGCTGGGGCCAACGTCCTGACTTTC.

The V call is TRBV5-1, the J call TRBJ1-1; TRBD1 matches 11 bases. The length of the CDR3 is 17 residues. The germline CDR1 and CDR2 sequences are SGHRS and YFSETQ. V was clipped by 0 bases and J by 4 bases; unmatched bases: 8. The CDR3 spells CASSLAGTGGGSTEAFF. CDR3 nucleotide sequence: TGCGCCAGCAGCTTGGCCGGGACAGGGGGAGGAAGCACTGAAGCTTTCTTT.

This chain uses TRBV9 with TRBJ2-1, with D possibly TRBD1 on 5 matching bases. The germline V gene has CDR1 SGDLS and CDR2 YYNGEE. This CDR3 has 17 amino acids. Trimming removed 0 bases from V and 0 bases from J, with 13 bases in between. Here the CDR3 DNA reads TGTGCCAGCAGCGTAGCTCCGGAAAGGGGCTCCTACAATGAGCAGTTCTTC. Translated: CASSVAPERGSYNEQFF.

The chain uses TRBV2 and TRBJ1-5, with a possible D match to TRBD1 (6 bases). Germline V lookup: CDR1 SNHLY, CDR2 FYNNEI. The CDR3 extends over 13 amino acids. V lost 8 bases and J 4 bases, leaving 12 bases between the germline ends. CDR3 residues: CASGKDRNQPQHF. The CDR3 region has the DNA TGTGCCAGCGGGAAGGACAGAAATCAGCCCCAGCATTTT.

This chain uses TRBV5-1 with TRBJ2-1; TRBD1 agrees at 8 bases. Germline CDR1 and CDR2: SGHRS and YFSETQ. This CDR3 contains 15 residues. With 5 bases clipped from V and 8 bases from J, the junction kept 12 bases outside the gene matches. CDR3 loop: CASSETGAGWDEQFF. Written as DNA, the CDR3 is TGCGCCAGCAGTGAGACAGGGGCTGGTTGGGATGAGCAGTTCTTC.

The J gene is TRBJ2-2, the V gene TRBV7-2; 10 bases are shared with TRBD1. V trimming: 3 bases; J trimming: 4 bases; junction bases outside the gene matches: 5. This CDR3 is built from 16 residues. CDR1 and CDR2 (germline): SGHTA, FQGNSA. CDR3 nucleotide sequence: TGTGCCAGCAGCTTCCCGGGACAGGGGCGCACCGGGGAGCTGTTTTTT. Its protein is CASSFPGQGRTGELFF.

This chain connects TRBV18 to TRBJ2-1; the match to TRBD1 covers 7 bases. With V trimmed by 5 bases and J by 9 bases, 10 bases remained unmatched. Germline loops: CDR1 KGHSH, CDR2 LQKENI. The CDR3 has 14 amino acids. This CDR3 is CASSGSYRGTEQFF. DNA for the CDR3: TGTGCCAGCTCAGGAAGTTACAGGGGCACTGAGCAGTTCTTC. Together with reference TRBV18 and TRBJ2-1, the CDR3 gives the full variable domain: NAGVMQNPRHLVRRRGQEARLRCSPMKGHSHVYWYRQLPEEGLKFMVYLQKENIIDESGMPKERFSAEFPKEGPSILRIQQVVRGDSAAYFCASSGSYRGTEQFFGPGTRLTVL.

The rearrangement joins TRBV5-1 to TRBJ2-7; 10 positions agree with TRBD1. The junction had 7 bases not matched to a gene; V was cut back by 3 bases and J by 4 bases. The germline V gene encodes CDR1 SGHRS and CDR2 YFSETQ. The CDR3 sequence is 15 residues long. The DNA of the CDR3 is TGCGCCAGCAGCTCACCCGGGACAGGGGTTTACGAGCAGTACTTC. This sequence encodes CASSSPGTGVYEQYF.

This sequence joins TRBV19 and TRBJ2-7; 8 nucleotides agree with TRBD1. With 1 base clipped from V and 0 bases from J, the junction kept 8 bases outside the gene matches. The germline gives CDR1 LNHDA, CDR2 SQIVND (reference sequence). CDR3 length: 17 amino acids. The CDR3 DNA reads as TGTGCCAGTAGTATAGGGGACCGACAGGGGAGCTCCTACGAGCAGTACTTC. Its protein is CASSIGDRQGSSYEQYF.

V is TRBV5-1 and J is TRBJ2-1, with D tentatively TRBD2 (6 bases). V dropped 4 bases and J dropped 1 base, with 12 bases sitting between them. In germline, CDR1 is SGHRS, CDR2 YFSETQ. CDR3 size: 15 residues. CDR3 coding DNA: TGCGCCAGCAGCCTAGGGACTGCTTCCTACAATGAGCAGTTCTTC. It encodes CASSLGTASYNEQFF.